The sequence of this T cell receptor beta chain was determined in a study of blood T cell repertoires in COVID-19. CDR3 length: 15 residues. V gave up 6 bases and J gave up 5 bases, with 17 bases separating them. Per the germline V gene, CDR1 is MNHEY and CDR2 is SVGAGI. Method: immunoSEQ multiplex PCR; TCRdb's copy keeps in-frame clones and lacks some. The data show roughly 150,000 clones, with roughly 89% seen just once and around 5% held by the top ten. Sequencing used peripheral blood. The TCR was taken from a human donor in a cohort sampled during active COVID-19. V usage is TRBV6-5 and J usage is TRBJ1-5; D perhaps matches TRBD1 (5 bases). CDR3 DNA sequence: TGTGCCAGCAGAGACGTGGGGCCAGTCTATCAGCCCCAGCATTTT. Translating it yields CASRDVGPVYQPQHF.